These 3 T cell receptor beta chains originate from one sample sequenced in a study of blood T cell repertoires in COVID-19 (dated by TCRdb to 2018 to 2021). The library was prepared using the immunoSEQ multiplex PCR assay. TCRdb holds this immuneACCESS table with in-frame rearrangements only. Some clones are missing; in checked studies, unresolved V genes explain under half, and the rest has no known cause. A total of 150,000 to 200,000 clones appear in this sample, roughly 87% of them only once. The ten largest clonotypes hold 6% to 8% of the sample. Sequenced input: peripheral blood. These receptors originate from a woman aged 70-85 years with COVID-19, enrolled during active disease.

Only one count was recorded for this clone. The chain employs TRBV7-9 and TRBJ2-1; no reliable D call. CDR1 and CDR2 from the germline V gene are SEHNR and FQNEAQ (reference sequence). There are 18 residues in the CDR3. Trimming took 5 bases from V and 0 from J, leaving 20 bases between them. CDR3 DNA: TGTGCCAGCAGCCGCAGGCTCTGGGCGCCGAGCTCCTACAATGAGCAGTTCTTC. Its translation is CASSRRLWAPSSYNEQFF.

The rearrangement links TRBV9 to TRBJ1-5; D gene ambiguous. This CDR3 spans 13 amino acids. The germline V and J ends were trimmed by 0 bases and 6 bases, with 7 bases remaining between them. CDR1 is SGDLS and CDR2 is YYNGEE in the germline V gene. CDR3 loop: CASSVADSQPQHF. CDR3 nucleotides: TGTGCCAGCAGCGTAGCAGACTCTCAGCCCCAGCATTTT.

In its sample, this clone was seen a few times. The chain joins TRBV6-2 or TRBV6-3 to TRBJ2-7, with 9 bases matching TRBD1. Trimming at V came to 2 bases and at J to 2 bases, leaving 1 base not matched to a gene. Germline CDR1 MNHEY, CDR2 SVGEGT. The CDR3 spans 14 residues. CDR3 coding DNA: TGTGCCAGCAGTTACCGGACAGGGGCCTACGAGCAGTACTTC. Translated: CASSYRTGAYEQYF.